These 9 T cell receptor beta chains were all obtained from the same sample, sequenced in a study of shared clonotypes between healthy human individuals. The assay was immunoSEQ multiplex PCR, and TCRdb's table has in-frame clones only and misses some. The repertoire holds about 2 million clones, about 95% seen once, with 1% to 1.3% in the top ten. CD8 cells regarded as naive lacked CD45RO, were positively chosen for CCR7, and omitted terminally differentiated effector memory CD45RA+ cells. Sequencing was done on a sample of naive CD8+ T cells sorted from blood. The origin of the receptors is a man between 18 and 35 years old in good health.

V usage is TRBV6-6 and J usage is TRBJ2-7; D possibly corresponds to TRBD1 (6 bases). The V gene lost 5 bases and the J gene lost 3 bases, with 11 bases spanning the gap. There are 13 residues in the CDR3. In germline, CDR1 is MNHNY, CDR2 SVGAGI (reference sequence). The CDR3: CASSHGTHYEQYF. CDR3 nucleotides: TGTGCCAGCAGTCACGGGACACACTACGAGCAGTACTTC.

A note on this clone: One end of the junction varies from germline; a read error may be responsible. The DNA for the CDR3 is TGTGCCAGCAGTTTCGTCCGGAACGCTGAAGCTTTCTTT. This gives the protein CASSFVRNAEAFF. The rearrangement links TRBV27 to TRBJ1-1; D call uncertain. Germline V gene data show CDR1 as MNHEY and CDR2 as SMNVEV (reference sequence). This CDR3 comprises 13 residues.

V usage is TRBV6-5 and J usage is TRBJ1-2; no clear D gene. The germline gives CDR1 MNHEY, CDR2 SVGAGI. V gave up 4 bases and J gave up 2 bases, with 8 bases separating them. There are 13 residues in the CDR3. The CDR3 sequence is CASSSVQNYGYTF. The CDR3 DNA follows: TGTGCCAGCAGTTCTGTACAGAACTATGGCTACACCTTC.

Only one count was recorded for this clone. This sample also contains other DNA sequences that code for the same CDR3. J is TRBJ2-7 and V is TRBV5-1, with D perhaps TRBD1 (5 bases). The V and J ends lost 0 bases and 2 bases respectively, with 9 bases between them. The CDR3 runs to 14 residues. Germline CDR1 SGHRS, CDR2 YFSETQ. The CDR3 bases are TGCGCCAGCAGCTTGGTTCAGGGTGCCTACGAGCAGTACTTC. It translates to CASSLVQGAYEQYF.

This chain joins TRBV27 and TRBJ2-3; D is undetermined. The CDR3 covers 15 residues. V was clipped by 3 bases and J by 1 base, with 11 bases between them. Germline lookup yields CDR1 MNHEY and CDR2 SMNVEV (reference sequence). The CDR3 sequence is CASSFNTLGTDTQYF. CDR3 coding DNA: TGTGCCAGCAGTTTTAATACCCTGGGCACAGATACGCAGTATTTT.

This clone was observed a single time. At one end, the junction sequence differs from germline, possibly due to a read error. The genes are TRBV2 and TRBJ2-7; the D gene is possibly TRBD1 (7 bases). CDR3 length equals 15 residues. The germline V gene encodes CDR1 SNHLY and CDR2 FYNNEI. The CDR3: CASTEGPGGTYEQYF. The CDR3 DNA sequence: TGTGCCAGCACTGAAGGGCCAGGGGGGACCTACGAGCAGTACTTC.

In DNA form, the CDR3 reads TGTGCCAGCAGCCCGTGGACGGCCTACGAGCAGTACTTC. Its protein product is CASSPWTAYEQYF. This chain connects TRBV14 to TRBJ2-7; D is ambiguous. The CDR3 runs 13 residues. Per the germline V gene, CDR1 is SGHDN and CDR2 is FVKESK. The V end was cut by 4 bases, the J end by 2 bases, with 9 bases between.

The V call is TRBV27, the J call TRBJ2-5; D is unresolved. The V end lost 2 bases, the J end lost 5 bases, and 9 bases lay between the germline ends. Germline V gene sequence: CDR1 MNHEY, CDR2 SMNVEV (reference sequence). The CDR3 has 13 residues. The CDR3 loop is CASSLIVEETQYF. The CDR3 DNA follows: TGTGCCAGCAGTTTAATAGTGGAGGAGACCCAGTACTTC.

The CDR3 bases are TGTGCCAGCAGCCTGGCCTCGGGAGGGTTGGGCAATGAGCAGTTCTTC. Translation: CASSLASGGLGNEQFF. V and J are TRBV5-8 and TRBJ2-1; 8 bases line up with TRBD2. V dropped 4 bases and J dropped 6; count of bases not matched to a gene: 12. CDR3 size: 16 residues. Germline CDR1 SGHTS, CDR2 YDEGEE.